Listed below are T cell receptor beta chains from one sample, sequenced in a study of T cell responses to AZD1222 COVID-19 vaccine. Generated by immunoSEQ multiplex PCR, the TCRdb table keeps only in-frame clones and is missing some. The data hold more than 85,000 clones, with around 90% observed a single time. The material sequenced was peripheral blood, taken on day 0 of AZD1222 vaccination. The receptors were gathered from an adult in good health. Each CDR3 is given with its conserved first and last residue. The order of the fields is D gene, V gene, J gene, clone size, CDR3 DNA, CDR3 protein. D genes are given only for firm matches. The size field is filled for only some rows; it gives once, few, many or a size class.

-	TRBV5-6	TRBJ1-3	-	TGTGCCAGCAGCTTGGAGCGAGACTTCTCTGGAAACACCATATATTTT	CASSLERDFSGNTIYF
-	TRBV11-1	TRBJ1-2	-	TGTGCCAGCAGCTTAGGAGGGACGGGTAACTATGGCTACACCTTC	CASSLGGTGNYGYTF
-	TRBV7-3	TRBJ2-3	-	TGTGCCAGCAGCGTGACCGGGACATTCGCTAGCACAGATACGCAGTATTTT	CASSVTGTFASTDTQYF
-	TRBV5-6	TRBJ1-5	-	TGTGCCAGCAGCTTGCACGGCGGACCCGCTAATCAGCCCCAGCATTTT	CASSLHGGPANQPQHF
TRBD2	TRBV28	TRBJ2-1	-	TGTGCCAGCAGAAAACCGTGGAGACTAGCGGGCCCATCGGAGAATGAGCAGTTCTTC	CASRKPWRLAGPSENEQFF
TRBD2	TRBV9	TRBJ2-7	-	TGTGCCAGCAGCGTTTGGGGGGGCGAGCAGTACTTC	CASSVWGGEQYF
-	TRBV6-2/TRBV6-3	TRBJ1-2	-	TGTGCCAGCAGTTACGGCCTTGGACGTGATAATCGCTACACCTTC	CASSYGLGRDNRYTF
TRBD1	TRBV25-1	TRBJ1-1	-	TGTGCCAGCAGTCCCGGGACAGGGGTCCAGAACACTGAAGCTTTCTTT	CASSPGTGVQNTEAFF
-	TRBV3-1/TRBV3-2	TRBJ2-5	-	TGTGCCAGCAGCCAGAGGGGGGACTACCGTCCAGAGACCCAGTACTTC	CASSQRGDYRPETQYF
TRBD1	TRBV15	TRBJ1-2	-	TGTGCCACCAGCGCTCGACAGGGGGGTGACTATGGCTACACCTTC	CATSARQGGDYGYTF
TRBD2	TRBV6-4	TRBJ2-2	-	TGTGCCAGCAGCGCCGGGACTAGCGGGTTCACGGGGGAGCTGTTTTTT	CASSAGTSGFTGELFF
TRBD1	TRBV3-1/TRBV3-2	TRBJ1-5	-	TGTGCCAGCAGCCACATGCCGGGACAGGGCCAGCATTTT	CASSHMPGQGQHF
TRBD2	TRBV7-8	TRBJ2-7	-	TGTGCCAGCAGCTTAGGACTAGCGGGAGCCTCATCCTCCTACGAGCAGTACTTC	CASSLGLAGASSSYEQYF
-	TRBV7-2	TRBJ1-2	once	TGTGCCAGCAGCTTGGGGGGGCGGAAAGTCTACACCTTC	CASSLGGRKVYTF
-	TRBV6-1	TRBJ2-4	-	TGTGCCAGCAGTGAGATCGCGGGGCTCAAAAACATTCAGTACTTC	CASSEIAGLKNIQYF
-	TRBV7-9	TRBJ2-3	-	TGTGCCAGCAGCTTATACAGCACAGATACGCAGTATTTT	CASSLYSTDTQYF